This T cell receptor (beta chain) was found in a study of blood T cells in healthy people across ages. This CDR3 has 12 amino acids. Germline loops: CDR1 SQVTM, CDR2 ANQGSEA. Trimming removed 7 bases at V and 7 bases at J, with 16 bases between. Findings and limits, study-wide: The long-lived group displayed more naive CD4+ cells, plus higher diversity, than the aged donors did.

With a J-beta primer mix and a sample-barcoded 5' primer, a second PCR ran roughly 7 to 11 cycles. Each CDR3 protein gets one entry after TCRdb re-called the 5' RACE reads with MiXCR. The sample contains 800,000 or so distinct CDR3 sequences, roughly 25% of which appear only once. Regarding this clonotype: Its antigen is currently unknown.

This sample also appeared in a second study, on T cells of mothers and their children. That study adds: Researchers found no T cell clones that were persistent and microchimeric.

This receptor was identified in a boy aged 5-17 years in good health. The chain uses TRBV29-1 and TRBJ1-2, with D perhaps TRBD1 (6 bases). Sequencing was carried out using blood. CDR3 sequence (DNA): TGCAGCGCCAAAGGGGGGGCGGGTGGCTACACCTTC. Protein product: CSAKGGAGGYTF.